This is a list of T cell receptor beta chains from one sample in a study of T cell changes during pregnancy in multiple sclerosis. Method: immunoSEQ multiplex PCR; TCRdb's copy keeps in-frame clones and lacks some. The data show approximately 100,000 clones, more than 85% seen once. The sequencing used peripheral blood, collected after pregnancy. The receptors were gathered from a female donor with multiple sclerosis, enrolled in a pregnancy study. Both conserved end residues are part of each CDR3. The order of the fields is J gene, clone size, V gene, D gene, CDR3 protein, CDR3 DNA. The D gene is left open where the match is weak. Clone size is not always given. Where it is, it says once, few, many or a class for expanded clones.

j_gene: TRBJ1-2
abundance: NA
v_gene: TRBV11-3
d_gene: TRBD1
CDR3aa: CASSLGGTGGPANYGYTF
CDR3nt: TGTGCCAGCAGCTTAGGGGGGACAGGGGGCCCGGCTAACTATGGCTACACCTTC

j_gene: TRBJ2-3
abundance: NA
v_gene: TRBV7-9
d_gene: NA
CDR3aa: CASSHQDTQYF
CDR3nt: TGTGCCAGCAGCCATCAGGATACGCAGTATTTT

j_gene: TRBJ1-5
abundance: NA
v_gene: TRBV7-8
d_gene: TRBD1
CDR3aa: CASSGTGGGSNQPQHF
CDR3nt: TGTGCCAGCAGCGGGACAGGGGGCGGGAGCAATCAGCCCCAGCATTTT

j_gene: TRBJ1-1
abundance: NA
v_gene: TRBV5-1
d_gene: NA
CDR3aa: CASSFTLYTEAFF
CDR3nt: TGCGCCAGCAGCTTCACATTGTACACTGAAGCTTTCTTT

j_gene: TRBJ1-2
abundance: NA
v_gene: TRBV7-2
d_gene: NA
CDR3aa: CASRAGGHGGYTF
CDR3nt: TGTGCCAGCAGGGCTGGCGGTCACGGTGGCTACACCTTC

j_gene: TRBJ2-3
abundance: NA
v_gene: TRBV18
d_gene: NA
CDR3aa: CASSPRGVVPDTQYF
CDR3nt: TGTGCCAGCTCACCACGGGGGGTTGTCCCAGATACGCAGTATTTT

j_gene: TRBJ2-3
abundance: few
v_gene: TRBV4-1
d_gene: NA
CDR3aa: CASSQEDTYTDTQYF
CDR3nt: TGCGCCAGCAGCCAAGAAGACACGTACACAGATACGCAGTATTTT

j_gene: TRBJ1-1
abundance: NA
v_gene: TRBV18
d_gene: TRBD1
CDR3aa: CASSPPTGGKGTEAFF
CDR3nt: TGTGCCAGCTCACCACCGACAGGGGGAAAGGGCACTGAAGCTTTCTTT

j_gene: TRBJ2-1
abundance: NA
v_gene: TRBV30
d_gene: NA
CDR3aa: CAWTPREIYNEQFF
CDR3nt: TGTGCCTGGACCCCCAGGGAAATATACAATGAGCAGTTCTTC

j_gene: TRBJ1-1
abundance: NA
v_gene: TRBV23-1
d_gene: NA
CDR3aa: CASSQSVWPPLGTEAFF
CDR3nt: TGCGCCAGCAGTCAATCGGTGTGGCCTCCCCTCGGGACTGAAGCTTTCTTT

j_gene: TRBJ1-2
abundance: NA
v_gene: TRBV6-1
d_gene: TRBD1
CDR3aa: CATIRDRFSAGYTF
CDR3nt: TGTGCCACCATTCGGGACAGGTTCTCCGCTGGCTACACCTTC